The next 27 T cell receptor beta chains were all read from a single sample in a study of shared clonotypes between healthy human individuals. The assay was immunoSEQ multiplex PCR, and TCRdb's table has in-frame clones only and misses some. The table has 1.5 million to 2.5 million clones, approximately 94% seen once. Terminally differentiated effector memory CD45RA+ cells were left out of the naive CD8 fraction, which was CD45RO-negative and positively selected for CCR7. The sample taken for sequencing was naive CD8+ T cells sorted from blood. Receptors were obtained from a man between 18 and 35 years old in good health.

The chain uses TRBV27 and TRBJ2-5; tentative D call: TRBD2 (6 bases). The CDR3 runs 16 residues. Per the germline V gene, CDR1 is MNHEY and CDR2 is SMNVEV (reference sequence). V lost 5 bases and J 1 base, leaving 17 bases between the germline ends. This CDR3 reads CASSPGSGMIQETQYF. The DNA of the CDR3 is TGTGCCAGCAGTCCGGGTAGCGGAATGATCCAAGAGACCCAGTACTTC.

As concerns this clone: This sample includes further DNA sequences coding for the same CDR3. The chain recombines TRBV2 with TRBJ2-7; 9 nucleotides line up with TRBD1. The V segment lost 4 bases and the J segment 3 bases; nucleotides outside the gene matches: 4. The CDR3 spans 14 residues. CDR1 and CDR2 from the germline V gene are SNHLY and FYNNEI. The CDR3 reads CASSASGQGYEQYF. As DNA, the CDR3 is TGTGCCAGCAGTGCCTCGGGACAGGGCTACGAGCAGTACTTC.

V is TRBV7-9 and J is TRBJ2-2, with 8 bases lining up with TRBD2. Germline trimming cut 5 bases from V and 0 bases from J; bases unmatched to any gene: 2. The CDR3 sequence is 15 residues long. In germline, CDR1 is SEHNR, CDR2 FQNEAQ (reference sequence). CDR3 amino acids: CASSRLAPNTGELFF. The CDR3 DNA reads TGTGCCAGCAGCCGACTAGCGCCGAACACCGGGGAGCTGTTTTTT.

The CDR3: CAITSGLAVNEQFF. CDR3 DNA: TGTGCCATCACCTCAGGACTAGCTGTAAATGAGCAGTTCTTC. The rearrangement joins TRBV10-3 to TRBJ2-1; 8 nucleotides align to TRBD2. Germline CDR1 is ENHRY and CDR2 is SYGVKD. V was clipped by 7 bases and J by 7 bases; unmatched bases: 9. This CDR3 is built from 14 residues.

The V gene is TRBV21-1, the J gene TRBJ2-4; the table gives TRBD2 as D, unverified against the DNA. TRBV21-1 constitutes a pseudogene. The CDR3 is made up of 15 amino acids. This chain's CDR3 is CASSEGLAGSDIQYF. Here the CDR3 DNA reads TGTGCCAGCAGTGAGGGACTAGCGGGATCTGACATTCAGTACTTC.

This chain uses TRBV9 with TRBJ2-2; D is possibly TRBD2 (6 bases). V lost 3 bases and J lost 0, with 12 bases in between. CDR1 is SGDLS and CDR2 is YYNGEE in the germline V gene. This CDR3 contains 16 residues. CDR3 sequence: CASSAGGRANTGELFF. DNA of the CDR3: TGTGCCAGCAGCGCCGGGGGACGAGCGAACACCGGGGAGCTGTTTTTT.

The chain has TRBV5-4 and TRBJ2-1, with D possibly matching TRBD2 (5 bases). The CDR3 is made up of 17 amino acids. CDR1 and CDR2 from the germline V gene are SGHNT and YYREEE (reference sequence). The V end lost 0 bases, the J end lost 1 base, and 14 bases lay between the germline ends. This CDR3 is CASSLAWGVQSYNEQFF. The CDR3 DNA reads as TGTGCCAGCAGCTTGGCGTGGGGAGTGCAGTCCTACAATGAGCAGTTCTTC.

This chain's CDR3 is CASSPGQENSLNQPQHF. The CDR3 DNA follows: TGCGCCAGCAGCCCCGGACAGGAGAACAGCTTAAATCAGCCCCAGCATTTT. The chain carries TRBV4-1 and TRBJ1-5, with 7 nucleotides matching TRBD1. The germline V gene encodes CDR1 MGHRA and CDR2 YSYEKL. The CDR3 sequence is 17 residues long. The trim removed 4 bases at V and 4 bases at J, leaving 13 bases unmatched.

In DNA form, the CDR3 reads TGTGCCAGCAGCTTGGTGGGTTTAGGGGATACGCAGTATTTT. This gives the protein CASSLVGLGDTQYF. The chain recombines TRBV5-4 with TRBJ2-3; D gene unclear. Germline V gives CDR1 SGHNT, CDR2 YYREEE (reference sequence). V lost 0 bases and J lost 6, with 11 bases in between. This CDR3 is built from 14 residues.

About this clone: The same CDR3 can be traced to other DNA sequences in this sample. The chain employs TRBV6-5 and TRBJ2-7; D might be TRBD1 (5 bases). CDR1 and CDR2 from the germline V gene are MNHEY and SVGAGI. V was trimmed by 2 bases and J by 1 base, leaving 9 bases between them. The CDR3 sequence is 14 residues long. This chain's CDR3 is CASSYEQASYEQYF. CDR3 DNA sequence: TGTGCCAGCAGTTACGAACAGGCTTCCTACGAGCAGTACTTC.

This chain's CDR3 is CASLPGTGAPEAFF. The CDR3, as DNA: TGTGCCAGTCTCCCCGGGACAGGGGCCCCTGAAGCTTTCTTT. This sequence joins TRBV7-9 and TRBJ1-1; 10 positions match TRBD1. Germline CDR1 and CDR2: SEHNR and FQNEAQ (reference sequence). The ends lost 9 bases at V and 6 bases at J; junction bases unmatched: 10. The length of the CDR3 is 14 residues.

Concerning this clone itself: The same CDR3 also results from other DNA sequences found in this sample. The chain has TRBV9 and TRBJ2-7; D unresolved. Germline V CDR1 and CDR2: SGDLS, YYNGEE. Trimming took 0 bases from V and 3 from J, leaving 7 bases between them. The CDR3 length is 13 residues. CDR3 amino acids: CASSVGVGYEQYF. The CDR3 DNA is TGTGCCAGCAGCGTAGGGGTTGGCTACGAGCAGTACTTC.

As concerns this clone: Distinct nucleotide sequences in the sample also encode this CDR3. The rearrangement links TRBV6-6 to TRBJ2-7, with D perhaps TRBD1 (5 bases). Germline lookup yields CDR1 MNHNY and CDR2 SVGAGI (reference sequence). V was cut by 0 bases and J by 5 bases, with 8 bases left in between. CDR3 size: 13 residues. CDR3 sequence: CASSYSQGHEQYF. CDR3 DNA: TGTGCCAGCAGTTACTCTCAGGGCCACGAGCAGTACTTC.

This chain links TRBV30 with TRBJ2-2, with 13 nucleotides matching TRBD2. This CDR3 has 14 amino acids. CDR1 and CDR2 from the germline V gene are GTSNPN and SVGIG (reference sequence). Trimming removed 7 bases from V and 5 bases from J; junction bases left unmatched: 4. The CDR3 DNA is TGTGCCTTGGGACTAGCGGGGACAACCGGGGAGCTGTTTTTT. Its translation: CALGLAGTTGELFF.

The rearrangement joins TRBV19 to TRBJ2-2; TRBD1 or TRBD2 may be the D gene (5 bases each). Germline V CDR1 and CDR2: LNHDA, SQIVND (reference sequence). The CDR3 totals 17 residues. Trimming removed 4 bases at V and 4 bases at J, with 19 bases between. DNA for the CDR3: TGTGCCAGTAGTACCGTAACAGGAGGATTTAGCACCGGGGAGCTGTTTTTT. Amino acid sequence: CASSTVTGGFSTGELFF.

This chain links TRBV6-1 with TRBJ2-7; 7 bases are shared with TRBD1. After removal of 8 bases from V and 3 bases from J, the junction contained 7 bases not matched to a gene. The CDR3 has 13 residues. CDR1 and CDR2 (germline): MNHNS, SASEGT. The CDR3 region is CASSTDRDYEQYF. DNA for the CDR3: TGTGCCAGCTCCACTGACAGGGACTACGAGCAGTACTTC.

The V and J genes are TRBV30 and TRBJ1-1; no firm D call. Trimming took 3 bases from V and 2 from J, leaving 13 bases between them. Germline CDR1 and CDR2: GTSNPN and SVGIG (reference sequence). The CDR3 loop spans 14 amino acids. The CDR3 region is CAWRWGWGNTEAFF. The CDR3 DNA reads as TGTGCCTGGAGATGGGGATGGGGTAACACTGAAGCTTTCTTT.

This chain connects TRBV19 to TRBJ1-1; 9 bases match TRBD1. The CDR3 length is 17 residues. CDR1 and CDR2 (germline): LNHDA, SQIVND (reference sequence). J lost 0 bases, V lost 4 bases, and 9 bases had no gene match. CDR3 region: CASSRDRATLVNTEAFF. CDR3 nucleotide sequence: TGTGCCAGTAGTAGGGACAGGGCGACTTTGGTGAACACTGAAGCTTTCTTT.

V usage is TRBV5-5 and J usage is TRBJ2-7; D not resolved. Germline V lookup: CDR1 SGHKS, CDR2 YYEKEE (reference sequence). V lost 4 bases, J lost 1 base, and 15 bases lay in between. CDR3 size: 15 residues. Here the CDR3 reads CASSPTPRGSYEQYF. CDR3 in DNA: TGTGCCAGCAGCCCGACTCCCCGCGGATCCTACGAGCAGTACTTC.

The chain uses TRBV7-6 and TRBJ2-2; 16 positions match TRBD2. This CDR3 is built from 20 residues. J gave up 4 bases and V 5 bases, and 13 bases lay outside the gene matches. Looked up from germline, CDR1 is SGHVS and CDR2 is FNYEAQ. This CDR3 is CASSIYGTSGGAAGTGELFF. In DNA form, the CDR3 reads TGTGCCAGCAGCATTTATGGGACTAGCGGGGGGGCCGCGGGCACCGGGGAGCTGTTTTTT.

This clone was detected once. The V and J genes are TRBV30 and TRBJ2-7, with 10 bases identical to TRBD2. CDR3 length: 14 residues. V was pared by 2 bases and J by 0 bases, with 1 base of the junction left unmatched. The germline V gene has CDR1 GTSNPN and CDR2 SVGIG (reference sequence). In nucleotides, the CDR3 is TGTGCCTGGAGTTCTAGCGGGGGCTCCTACGAGCAGTACTTC. Residues: CAWSSSGGSYEQYF.

The chain links TRBV5-6 to TRBJ2-7; D is uncertain. The V end was cut by 0 bases, the J end by 5 bases, with 9 bases between. Germline values: CDR1 SGHDT, CDR2 YYEEEE. CDR3 length: 13 amino acids. The CDR3 loop is CASSLEVLHEQYF. DNA of the CDR3: TGTGCCAGCAGCTTGGAGGTCTTACACGAGCAGTACTTC.

The chain joins TRBV13 to TRBJ2-5, with D possibly TRBD2 on 6 matching bases. V gave up 5 bases and J gave up 5 bases, with 15 bases separating them. In germline, CDR1 is PRHDT, CDR2 FYEKMQ (reference sequence). The CDR3 is 14 residues long. The CDR3 nucleotides are TGTGCCAGCAGCCCGCGGGATAGCCCCGAGACCCAGTACTTC. Its protein is CASSPRDSPETQYF.

The V gene is TRBV19, the J gene TRBJ1-2, with TRBD1 matching over 11 bases. Unmatched junction bases numbered 0, after V lost 3 bases and J lost 3 bases. The CDR3 totals 14 residues. The germline gives CDR1 LNHDA, CDR2 SQIVND (reference sequence). The CDR3 DNA reads as TGTGCCAGTAGTATGGGACAGGGGGACTATGGCTACACCTTC. Protein: CASSMGQGDYGYTF.

This chain joins TRBV7-2 and TRBJ1-3; D unresolved. This CDR3 spans 12 amino acids. Germline CDR1 is SGHTA and CDR2 is FQGNSA. The V end was cut by 6 bases, the J end by 0 bases, with 3 bases between. The CDR3 DNA reads as TGTGCCAGCAGACCCTCTGGAAACACCATATATTTT. Its translation is CASRPSGNTIYF. Variable domain in full (rest from reference TRBV7-2 and TRBJ1-3): GAGVSQSPSNKVTEKGKDVELRCDPISGHTALYWYRQSLGQGLEFLIYFQGNSAPDKSGLPSDRFSAERTGGSVSTLTIQRTQQEDSAVYLCASRPSGNTIYFGEGSWLTVV.

This clone was picked up a small number of times. Other DNA sequences in this sample translate to the same CDR3. This chain connects TRBV5-4 to TRBJ2-7; 8 bases agree with TRBD1. V dropped 2 bases and J dropped 3; count of bases not matched to a gene: 1. CDR1 is SGHNT, CDR2 YYREEE, per germline (reference sequence). The CDR3 is 13 residues long. For the CDR3, the DNA is TGTGCCAGCAGCTTTACAGGGGGCTACGAGCAGTACTTC. It specifies CASSFTGGYEQYF.

The chain couples TRBV10-3 to TRBJ2-7; TRBD2 aligns across 13 bases. This CDR3 comprises 14 residues. Trimming cost V 7 bases and J 2 bases; bases outside gene matches: 2. Per the germline V gene, CDR1 is ENHRY and CDR2 is SYGVKD. The CDR3 reads CAINTSGGAYEQYF. Written as DNA, the CDR3 is TGTGCCATCAATACTAGCGGGGGGGCCTACGAGCAGTACTTC.